This T cell receptor beta chain stems from a study of post-analysis software for immune sequencing data. Across the whole study: Recorded disease courses covered relapsing-remitting, secondary progressive and progressive-relapsing multiple sclerosis. Some patients had no subtype annotation.

Germline V gene sequence: CDR1 SEHNR, CDR2 FQNEAQ (reference sequence). The CDR3 loop spans 14 amino acids. Study-wide results and caveats: Among a handful of TRBV segments more frequent in patients than controls were TRBV5-6, TRBV5-1 and TRBV20-1. A significant reduction in normalized Chao1 diversity was observed in multiple sclerosis patients versus controls.

Points on this clonotype: What it binds is unknown.

cDNA libraries for TCR beta contained unique molecular identifiers. With roughly 1 to 10 million T cells as the source, hundreds of thousands of cDNA molecules resulted. TCRdb re-called the PCR reads with MiXCR, one entry per CDR3 protein. In the table there are hundreds of thousands of distinct CDR3 sequences, more than 50% of which are singletons. The sequence derives from a girl aged 2-15 years with multiple sclerosis. The source material was blood. V usage is TRBV7-9 and J usage is TRBJ2-7; D is uncertain. Near its end, the DNA agrees better with TRBJ2-5, so the J call may be wrong. This chain's CDR3 is CASSLARASGTQYF. The CDR3 nucleotides are TGTGCCAGCAGCTTAGCGAGAGCATCGGGGACCCAGTACTTC.